The sequence of this TCR beta chain was determined in a study of blood T cell repertoires in COVID-19. The wider study: Samples came from the United States, Italy and Spain, spanning acute and convalescent COVID-19.

As originally analysed: Estimated nucleated cell counts came from reference gene primer amplification. Data came from immunoSEQ multiplex PCR; TCRdb stores just in-frame clones and leaves some out. V, J and clone size reflect that table, while D and trimming were determined from the DNA. The table has hundreds of thousands of clones, approximately 90% seen once. Germline CDR1 reads SGHDN; CDR2 reads FVKESK. The CDR3 totals 11 residues. Deletions cut 6 bases from V and 6 bases from J, with 6 bases between. The sequence was obtained from a woman in her twenties or thirties with active or convalescent COVID-19. This chain uses TRBV14 with TRBJ2-1; D remains ambiguous. The sample taken for sequencing was peripheral blood. CDR3 sequence (DNA): TGTGCCAGCAGTCATTTCAATGAGCAGTTCTTC. This codes for CASSHFNEQFF.